This T cell receptor (beta chain) originates from a study of response to subunit inactivated influenza vaccine (dated by TCRdb to between 2017 and 2018). Regarding the study in general: The study used deep quantitative T cell receptor repertoire profiling to track responses to a trivalent subunit inactivated influenza vaccine.

This clonotype was detected only a few times. The antigen this receptor binds is unknown. Base qualities were left out, and no much larger clone turns up one base away. The time point label corresponds to: 40 to 45 days after influenza vaccine administration. The library came from RT-PCR. Instrument used: Illumina HiSeq 2500. TCRdb took the public reads, trimmed them with fastp at Q25, ran MiXCR for clone calling and kept in-frame beta chains. Identical CDR3 protein sequences are pooled into one entry, listed with their most common genes and DNA. For this sample the table gives fewer than 700,000 distinct CDR3 sequences, of which around 13% were detected only once. Jointly, the top ten make up roughly 13% of the sample. From a lookup of the germline V gene, CDR1 and CDR2 are SGHTA and FQGNSA. Inclusive of the bounding cysteine and phenylalanine, the CDR3 is 16 residues long. Just CDR3 DNA is preserved here, 48 bases in frame from base 1. Cut back by 5 bases and 0 bases, the V and J ends lie 14 bases apart.

Overall results and qualifications from the work: It was suggested by the authors that each seasonal influenza vaccination may recruit only a limited number of new T cells.

Recombination connected TRBV7-2 to TRBJ1-3; the D gene cannot be named for sure. The specimen was PBMCs from blood, collected roughly 47 days after vaccination. This receptor was obtained from a middle-aged man who received an inactivated influenza vaccine. Donor details come from another sample of the same person, matched by shared clones. The nucleotides read TGTGCCAGCAGCGTCGACCCTGTCGGCTCTGGAAACACCATATATTTT. It codes for CASSVDPVGSGNTIYF.